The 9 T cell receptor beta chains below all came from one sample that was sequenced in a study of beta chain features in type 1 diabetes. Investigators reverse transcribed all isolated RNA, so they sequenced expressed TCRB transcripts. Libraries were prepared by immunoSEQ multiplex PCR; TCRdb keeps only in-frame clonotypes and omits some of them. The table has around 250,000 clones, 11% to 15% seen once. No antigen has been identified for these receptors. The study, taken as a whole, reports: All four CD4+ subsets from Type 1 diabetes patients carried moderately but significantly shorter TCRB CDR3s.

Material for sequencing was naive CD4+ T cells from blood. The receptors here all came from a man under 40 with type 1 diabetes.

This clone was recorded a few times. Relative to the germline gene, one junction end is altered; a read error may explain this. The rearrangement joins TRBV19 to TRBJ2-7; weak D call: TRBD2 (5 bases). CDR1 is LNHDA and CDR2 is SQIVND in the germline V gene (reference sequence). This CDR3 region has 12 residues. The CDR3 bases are TGTGCCAGTAGTAGGGAACGCGGGTACCAACTCTTC. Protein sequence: CASSRERGYQLF.

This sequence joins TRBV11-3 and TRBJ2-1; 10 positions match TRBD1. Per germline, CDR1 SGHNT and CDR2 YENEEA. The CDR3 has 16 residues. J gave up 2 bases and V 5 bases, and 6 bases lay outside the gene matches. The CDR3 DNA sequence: TGTGCCAGCAGCCGGACAGGGGGTTACCCCTACAATGAGCAGTTCTTC. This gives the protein CASSRTGGYPYNEQFF.

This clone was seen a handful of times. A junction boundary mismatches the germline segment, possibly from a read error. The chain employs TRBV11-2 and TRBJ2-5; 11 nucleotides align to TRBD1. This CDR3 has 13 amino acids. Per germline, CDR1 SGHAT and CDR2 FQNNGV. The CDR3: CASSFRDRGTLHF. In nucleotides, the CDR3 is TGTGCCAGCAGCTTCCGGGACAGGGGGACTCTCCACTTC.

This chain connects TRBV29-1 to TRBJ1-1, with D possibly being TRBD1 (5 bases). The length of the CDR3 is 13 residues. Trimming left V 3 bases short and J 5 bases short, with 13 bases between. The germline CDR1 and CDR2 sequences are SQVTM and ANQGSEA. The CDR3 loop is CSVDGWEGTEAFF. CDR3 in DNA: TGCAGCGTTGATGGGTGGGAGGGGACTGAAGCTTTCTTT.

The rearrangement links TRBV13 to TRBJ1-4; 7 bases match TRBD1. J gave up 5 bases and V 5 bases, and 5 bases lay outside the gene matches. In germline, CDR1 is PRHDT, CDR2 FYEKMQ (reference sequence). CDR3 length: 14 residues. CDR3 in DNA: TGTGCCAGCAGCCGAACAGGGGTGAATGAAAAACTGTTTTTT. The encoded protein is CASSRTGVNEKLFF.

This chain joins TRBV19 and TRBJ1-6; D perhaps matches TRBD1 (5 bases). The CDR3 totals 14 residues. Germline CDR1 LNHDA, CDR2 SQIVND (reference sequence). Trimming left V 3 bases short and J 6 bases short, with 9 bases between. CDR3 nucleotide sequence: TGTGCCAGTAGTATGGGCAGGGCTAATTCACCCCTCCACTTT. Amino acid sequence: CASSMGRANSPLHF.

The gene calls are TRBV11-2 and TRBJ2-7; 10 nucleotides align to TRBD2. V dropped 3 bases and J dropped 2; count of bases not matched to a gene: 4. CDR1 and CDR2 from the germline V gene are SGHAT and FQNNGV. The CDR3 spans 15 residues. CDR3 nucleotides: TGTGCCAGCAGCTTTACTAGCGGGGACCCCTACGAGCAGTACTTC. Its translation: CASSFTSGDPYEQYF. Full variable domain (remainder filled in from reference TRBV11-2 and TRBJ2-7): EAGVAQSPRYKIIEKRQSVAFWCNPISGHATLYWYQQILGQGPKLLIQFQNNGVVDDSQLPKDRFSAERLKGVDSTLKIQPAKLEDSAVYLCASSFTSGDPYEQYFGPGTRLTVT.

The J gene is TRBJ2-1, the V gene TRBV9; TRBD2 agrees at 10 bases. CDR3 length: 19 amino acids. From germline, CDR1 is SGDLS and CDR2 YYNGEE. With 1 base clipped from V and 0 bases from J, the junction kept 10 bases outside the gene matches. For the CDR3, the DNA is TGTGCCAGCAGCGTAAGTCTAGCGGGAGACTCGAGCTCCTACAATGAGCAGTTCTTC. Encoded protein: CASSVSLAGDSSSYNEQFF.

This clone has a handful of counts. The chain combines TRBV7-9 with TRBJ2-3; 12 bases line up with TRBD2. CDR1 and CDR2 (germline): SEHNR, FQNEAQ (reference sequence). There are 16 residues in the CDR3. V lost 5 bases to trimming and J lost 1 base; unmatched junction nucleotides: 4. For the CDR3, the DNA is TGTGCCAGCAGCGCCCGGACTAGCGGGGGCACAGATACGCAGTATTTT. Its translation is CASSARTSGGTDTQYF.